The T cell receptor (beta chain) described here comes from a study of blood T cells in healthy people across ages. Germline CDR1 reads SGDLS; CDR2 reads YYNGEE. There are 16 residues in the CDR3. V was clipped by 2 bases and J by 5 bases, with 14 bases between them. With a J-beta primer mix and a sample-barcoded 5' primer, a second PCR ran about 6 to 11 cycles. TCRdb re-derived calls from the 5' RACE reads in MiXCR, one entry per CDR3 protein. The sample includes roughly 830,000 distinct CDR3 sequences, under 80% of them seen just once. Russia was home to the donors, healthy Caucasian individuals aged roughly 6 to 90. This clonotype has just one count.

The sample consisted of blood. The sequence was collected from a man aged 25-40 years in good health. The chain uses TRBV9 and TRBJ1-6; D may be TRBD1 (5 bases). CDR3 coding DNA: TGTGCCAGCAGCGTCCTCGGGGCAAAGGATAATTCACCCCTCCACTTT. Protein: CASSVLGAKDNSPLHF.